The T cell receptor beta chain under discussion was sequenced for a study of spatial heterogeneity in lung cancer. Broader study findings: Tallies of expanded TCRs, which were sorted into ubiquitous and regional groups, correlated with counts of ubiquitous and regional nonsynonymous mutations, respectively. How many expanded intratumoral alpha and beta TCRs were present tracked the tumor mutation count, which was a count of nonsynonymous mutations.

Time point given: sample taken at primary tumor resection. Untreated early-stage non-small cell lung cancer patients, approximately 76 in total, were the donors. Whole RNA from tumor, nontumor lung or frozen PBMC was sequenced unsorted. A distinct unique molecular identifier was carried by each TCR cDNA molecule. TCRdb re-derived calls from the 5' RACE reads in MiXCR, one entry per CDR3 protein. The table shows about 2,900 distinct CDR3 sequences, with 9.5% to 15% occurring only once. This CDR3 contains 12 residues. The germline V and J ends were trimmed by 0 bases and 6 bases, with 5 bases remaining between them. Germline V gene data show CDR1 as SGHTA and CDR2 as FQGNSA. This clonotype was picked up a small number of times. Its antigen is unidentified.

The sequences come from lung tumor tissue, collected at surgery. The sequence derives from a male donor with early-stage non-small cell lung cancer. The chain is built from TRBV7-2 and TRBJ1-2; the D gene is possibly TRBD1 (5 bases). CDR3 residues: CASSLAGDGYTF. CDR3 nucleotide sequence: TGTGCCAGCAGCTTAGCAGGGGATGGCTACACCTTC. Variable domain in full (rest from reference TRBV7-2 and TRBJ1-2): GAGVSQSPSNKVTEKGKDVELRCDPISGHTALYWYRQSLGQGLEFLIYFQGNSAPDKSGLPSDRFSAERTGGSVSTLTIQRTQQEDSAVYLCASSLAGDGYTFGSGTRLTVV.